What follows is one T cell receptor (beta chain) and its context. Its antigen is currently unknown. The CDR3 sequence is 15 residues long. Trimming shortened V by 3 bases and J by 3 bases, and 15 bases separated the two germline ends. Germline CDR1 reads MGHDK; CDR2 reads SYGVNS. The data derive from a study of T-cell memory formation after mild COVID-19. Study information: The two donors had largely donor-specific TCR clusters. Overall study results and limits: A subset of responding clones appeared in pre-infection memory, suggesting cross-reactive memory joined. CD4+ contracting clones were found mainly in CM and EM, and CD8+ ones in EMRA.

Libraries for TCRalpha and TCRbeta carried sample barcodes and unique molecular identifiers via 5'RACE. In TCRdb, the 5' RACE reads were re-called with MiXCR into one record per CDR3 protein. The sample has some 210,000 distinct CDR3 sequences, 27% seen once. This receptor was identified in an adult woman who had mild COVID-19 (a few samples of this study predate the infection). Cell type and time point are not known. What was sequenced was PBMCs or a T cell subset sorted from them (not recorded which). The gene calls are TRBV25-1 and TRBJ2-7; D gene ambiguous. CDR3 sequence: CASSEFQREGYEQYF. Here the CDR3 DNA reads TGTGCCAGCAGTGAGTTTCAACGCGAAGGCTACGAGCAGTACTTC.